This T cell receptor (beta chain) came from a study of T cells in Graves' hyperthyroidism and ophthalmopathy. Whole-study results and caveats: Blood samples included most of the expanded thyroid clonotypes exceeding 0.001.

The CDR3 extends over 13 amino acids. Germline V lookup: CDR1 KGHSH, CDR2 LQKENI. The V and J ends lost 9 bases and 8 bases respectively, with 17 bases between them. What was amplified from RNA transcripts were TCR beta CDR3 regions. Primed by the HTBI set, a first-round RT-PCR was run on the TCR CDR3. TCRdb re-derived calls from the multiplex PCR reads in MiXCR, one entry per CDR3 protein. The repertoire has roughly 280,000 distinct CDR3 sequences, 22% of them found once; the top ten carry roughly 60%. This clonotype showed up just a few times. Its target is not known. The TCR sequence derives from a man in his thirties or forties with Graves' ophthalmopathy. Sequencing was carried out using blood. The V gene is TRBV18, the J gene TRBJ1-5; D is undetermined. The CDR3 coding sequence is TGTGCCAGTTCCCGGGAAGAGGAGAAGCCCCAGCATTTT. Residues: CASSREEEKPQHF.